Below, one TCR beta chain is given with its context. The record originates from a study of blood T cell repertoires in COVID-19. Overall study: Samples taken during acute and convalescent COVID-19 were collected in the United States, Italy and Spain.

In the original workflow: Estimation of nucleated cell counts was performed using reference gene primer amplification. Assay used: immunoSEQ multiplex PCR; TCRdb lists only in-frame clones, some missing. V, J and clone size reflect that table, while D and trimming were determined from the DNA. The sample holds around 64,000 clones, 86% seen once. Germline V lookup: CDR1 LGHNA, CDR2 YSLEER. CDR3 length: 16 amino acids. With 1 base removed from V and 1 base from J, the gap between germline ends came to 10 bases. Sequenced material: peripheral blood. The chain combines TRBV4-3 with TRBJ1-4; D is unclear. The sequence came from a man aged 25 to 40 with acute or convalescent COVID-19. The CDR3 nucleotides read TGCGCCAGCAGCCAAGGTCCGGGAGGAACTAATGAAAAACTGTTTTTT. This gives the protein CASSQGPGGTNEKLFF.